Only a few counts were recorded for the clone carrying this T cell receptor beta chain. The antigen is not known. This sample is drawn from a study of beta chain features in type 1 diabetes. General study results and limits: High-TCR-expressing cells could be over-represented by cDNA sequencing. TCRB CDR3s were moderately but significantly shorter in Type 1 diabetes patients in all four CD4+ subsets. Shorter templates might be favored by PCR, equally in patients and controls. At VDJ recombination sites, type 1 diabetes patients had fewer insertions and more deleted nucleotides.

Expressed TCRB transcripts were sequenced, since all the RNA that had been isolated was reverse transcribed. Measured with immunoSEQ multiplex PCR; TCRdb has only the in-frame clones, and not every one. This table holds a few hundred thousand clones, 16% found once. A CD45RO/CCR7/CD25/CD127/CD95/CD27 panel sorted naive, central memory, regulatory and stem cell-like memory CD4+ cells. The specimen was naive CD4+ T cells from blood. The receptor comes from a man aged 30 to 39 with type 1 diabetes.

The CDR3 sequence: CASSQASDRAYGYTF. The CDR3, as DNA: TGTGCCAGCAGCCAAGCCTCCGACAGAGCCTATGGCTACACCTTC. The chain combines TRBV4-2 with TRBJ1-2; D might be TRBD1 (5 bases). Germline CDR1 is LGHNA and CDR2 is YNFKEQ. There are 15 residues in the CDR3. V shed 1 base and J shed 4 bases, with 13 bases lying between them.